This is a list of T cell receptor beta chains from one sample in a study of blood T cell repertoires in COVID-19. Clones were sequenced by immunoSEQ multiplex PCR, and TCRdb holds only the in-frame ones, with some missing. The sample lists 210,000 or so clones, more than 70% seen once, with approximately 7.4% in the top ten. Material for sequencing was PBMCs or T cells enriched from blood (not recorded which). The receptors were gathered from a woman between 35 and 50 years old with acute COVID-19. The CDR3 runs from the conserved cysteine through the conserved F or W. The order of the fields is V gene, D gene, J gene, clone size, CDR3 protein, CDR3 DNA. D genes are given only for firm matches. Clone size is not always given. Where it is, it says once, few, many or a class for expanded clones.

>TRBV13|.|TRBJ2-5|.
CASSSQADSTQETQYF
TGTGCCAGCAGCTCCCAGGCGGACTCGACTCAAGAGACCCAGTACTTC
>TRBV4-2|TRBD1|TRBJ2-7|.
CASSPDRGSYEQYF
TGTGCCAGCAGCCCTGACAGGGGCTCCTACGAGCAGTACTTC
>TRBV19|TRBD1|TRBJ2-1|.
CASSITGGRSYNEQFF
TGTGCCAGTAGTATCACAGGGGGCCGCTCCTACAATGAGCAGTTCTTC
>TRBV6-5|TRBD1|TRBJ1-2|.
CASIAGGNYGYTF
TGTGCCAGCATCGCAGGGGGCAACTATGGCTACACCTTC
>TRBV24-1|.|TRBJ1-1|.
CATSGRGDMNTEAFF
TGTGCCACCAGTGGGCGGGGGGACATGAACACTGAAGCTTTCTTT
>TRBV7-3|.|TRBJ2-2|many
CASSIGGTGELFF
TGTGCCAGCAGTATAGGGGGCACCGGGGAGCTGTTTTTT
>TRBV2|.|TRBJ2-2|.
CASCAGYTGELFF
TGTGCCAGCTGCGCAGGTTATACCGGGGAGCTGTTTTTT
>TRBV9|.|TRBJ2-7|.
CASSVGQANSYEQYF
TGTGCCAGCAGCGTAGGGCAGGCAAACTCCTACGAGCAGTACTTC
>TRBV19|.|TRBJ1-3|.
CASSGRAGDGLSGNTIYF
TGTGCCAGTAGTGGAAGAGCAGGGGACGGCCTGTCTGGAAACACCATATATTTT
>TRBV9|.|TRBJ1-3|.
CASSVSGQRPGNTIYF
TGTGCCAGCAGCGTGTCAGGACAGAGGCCTGGAAACACCATATATTTT
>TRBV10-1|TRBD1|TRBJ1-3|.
CASSERDRTNTIYF
TGCGCCAGCAGTGAGAGGGACAGAACGAACACCATATATTTT
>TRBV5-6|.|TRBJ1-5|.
CASSRTVGQPQHF
TGTGCCAGCAGTCGGACAGTAGGTCAGCCCCAGCATTTT
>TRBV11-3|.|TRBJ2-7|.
CASSLGRGSYEQYF
TGTGCCAGCAGCTTAGGAAGGGGCTCCTACGAGCAGTACTTC
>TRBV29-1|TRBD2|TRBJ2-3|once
CSVEGASGRRTDTQYF
TGCAGCGTTGAGGGCGCTAGCGGGCGACGCACAGATACGCAGTATTTT
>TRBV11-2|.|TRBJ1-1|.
CASSLAQGNTEAFF
TGTGCCAGCAGTTTGGCCCAGGGTAACACTGAAGCTTTCTTT
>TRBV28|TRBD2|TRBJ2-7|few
CASRESGSGAAYEQYF
TGTGCCAGCAGAGAATCCGGTAGCGGGGCGGCCTACGAGCAGTACTTC
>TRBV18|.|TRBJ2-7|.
CASSLLPDSYEQYF
TGTGCCAGCTCCCTCCTTCCAGACTCCTACGAGCAGTACTTC
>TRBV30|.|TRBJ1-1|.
CAWSAGVRSMNTEAFF
TGTGCCTGGAGTGCCGGGGTAAGATCCATGAACACTGAAGCTTTCTTT
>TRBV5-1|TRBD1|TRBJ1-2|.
CASGPTGFDYGYTF
TGCGCCAGCGGGCCGACAGGGTTTGACTATGGCTACACCTTC
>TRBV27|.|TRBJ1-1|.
CASSPGWSTEAFF
TGTGCCAGCTCCCCGGGATGGAGCACTGAAGCTTTCTTT
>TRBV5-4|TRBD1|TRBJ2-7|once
CASSLLKGAINEQYF
TGTGCCAGCAGCTTGCTTAAGGGGGCAATCAACGAGCAGTACTTC
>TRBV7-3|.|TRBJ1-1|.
CASSSIRSGEAFF
TGTGCCAGCAGCTCCATCCGGTCGGGTGAAGCTTTCTTT
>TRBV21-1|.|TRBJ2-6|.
CASKTGGWYGSGANVLTF
TGTGCCAGCAAGACAGGGGGATGGTATGGCTCTGGGGCCAACGTCCTGACTTTC
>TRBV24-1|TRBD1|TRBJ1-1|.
CATSDTGQGITEAFF
TGTGCCACCAGTGATACTGGACAGGGAATCACTGAAGCTTTCTTT
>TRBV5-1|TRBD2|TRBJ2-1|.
CASRTSGINNEQFF
TGCGCCAGCAGGACTAGCGGGATCAACAATGAGCAGTTCTTC
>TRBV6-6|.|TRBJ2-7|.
CASSGKDSYLEQYF
TGTGCCAGCAGTGGAAAGGACAGTTACCTCGAGCAGTACTTC
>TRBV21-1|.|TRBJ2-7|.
CASSQKGKRSSYEQYF
TGTGCCAGCAGTCAAAAGGGAAAGCGGAGCTCCTACGAGCAGTACTTC
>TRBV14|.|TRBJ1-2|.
CASSFRGGYTF
TGTGCCAGCAGCTTCAGAGGTGGCTACACCTTC
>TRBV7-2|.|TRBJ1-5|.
CASSISPRDMYSNQPQHF
TGTGCCAGCAGCATCAGCCCCCGGGACATGTATAGCAATCAGCCCCAGCATTTT
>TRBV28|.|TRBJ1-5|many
CASSLYEGGQPQHF
TGTGCCAGCAGTTTATATGAGGGTGGACAGCCCCAGCATTTT
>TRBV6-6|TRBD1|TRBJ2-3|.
CASSTGQGITDTQYF
TGTGCCAGCAGTACAGGACAGGGGATCACAGATACGCAGTATTTT